The 21 T cell receptor beta chains presented below share a single source sample, sequenced in a study of regulatory T cells in long-lasting Graves disease. Time point of the sample: newly diagnosed GD, antithyroid drugs for less than 3 months. Isolated PBMC RNA provided the starting material for the TCR library. CDR3-region Arm-PCR and iRepertoire HTBI primers produced the TCR beta libraries. TCRdb analysed the multiplex PCR reads with MiXCR anew, one entry per CDR3 protein. The sample records 530,000 or so distinct CDR3 sequences, less than 15% being singletons. The same specimen was also included in a second study, on T cells in Graves' hyperthyroidism and ophthalmopathy.

Sequenced here: peripheral blood mononuclear cells (PBMCs), sampled at new diagnosis, from a patient treated with antithyroid drugs. These receptors originate from a man younger than 40 with Graves disease.

This clonotype was detected many times. The V and J genes are TRBV12-3 or TRBV12-4 and TRBJ2-3, with 8 nucleotides matching TRBD2. The length of the CDR3 is 17 residues. The V and J ends lost 2 bases and 1 base, in that order; junction bases with no gene match: 8. In DNA form, the CDR3 reads TGTGCCAGCAGTTTACTCGCGGGAGGATGGGGCACAGATACGCAGTATTTT. This encodes CASSLLAGGWGTDTQYF.

A remark on this clonotype: A far larger clone is one base from this, pointing to a likely read error. This sequence joins TRBV7-2 and TRBJ2-1; D might be TRBD2 (5 bases). Germline CDR1 and CDR2: SGHTA and FQGNSA. Trimming took off 5 bases at V and 7 bases at J, with 18 bases between the two ends. The CDR3 runs 15 residues. The CDR3 DNA follows: TGTGCCAGCAGCCGCCCACAGCGGAGTCGGAATGAGCAGTTCTTC. Its translation: CASSRPQRSRNEQFF.

This clonotype was detected many times. The V and J genes are TRBV29-1 and TRBJ1-2, with D unclear. CDR1 is SQVTM, CDR2 ANQGSEA, per germline. CDR3 length: 12 residues. V was trimmed by 3 bases and J by 8 bases, leaving 13 bases between them. The CDR3 region is CSVEVVVEGYTF. DNA of the CDR3: TGCAGCGTTGAGGTGGTGGTTGAGGGCTACACCTTC.

This clonotype has at least ten counts. The chain carries TRBV5-1 and TRBJ2-7; 9 bases line up with TRBD1. The V segment lost 5 bases and the J segment 0 bases; nucleotides outside the gene matches: 6. Germline values: CDR1 SGHRS, CDR2 YFSETQ. The CDR3 length is 15 residues. This CDR3 reads CASSWDRESSYEQYF. The DNA for the CDR3 is TGCGCCAGCAGTTGGGACAGGGAAAGCTCCTACGAGCAGTACTTC.

This clonotype was picked up a small number of times. J is TRBJ1-2 and V is TRBV25-1; 7 positions agree with TRBD1. V dropped 3 bases and J dropped 6; count of bases not matched to a gene: 7. From germline, CDR1 is MGHDK and CDR2 SYGVNS. This CDR3 has 14 amino acids. The CDR3 reads CASSDPKGADGYTF. CDR3 coding DNA: TGTGCCAGCAGTGACCCAAAGGGGGCGGATGGCTACACCTTC.

Comment on this clonotype: A much larger clonotype is one base distant, so this may be a read error. This likely comes from a read error, as the CDR3 has no conserved phenylalanine or tryptophan at its end. This CDR3 reads CASSFLVETQYL. The CDR3 bases are TGTGCCAGCAGCTTCCTCGTAGAGACCCAGTACCTC. This chain joins TRBV12-3 or TRBV12-4 and TRBJ2-5; no clear D. CDR3 size: 12 residues. V lost 6 bases to trimming and J lost 4 bases, with 9 bases between them.

This clonotype was observed many times. The chain uses TRBV2 and TRBJ2-7; D unresolved. The CDR3 has 14 amino acids. With 6 bases removed from V and 0 bases from J, the gap between germline ends came to 12 bases. Per germline, CDR1 SNHLY and CDR2 FYNNEI. The CDR3 here is CASRDGRYSYEQYF. DNA for the CDR3: TGTGCCAGCAGGGACGGACGGTACTCCTACGAGCAGTACTTC.

This clonotype was counted at least ten times. The chain combines TRBV28 with TRBJ1-1; no clear D. Germline assignment: CDR1 MDHEN and CDR2 SYDVKM. The CDR3 runs to 11 residues. V was clipped by 6 bases and J by 7 bases, with 9 bases between them. In DNA form, the CDR3 reads TGTGCCAGCAGCCCACGGTTTGAAGCTTTCTTT. Protein sequence: CASSPRFEAFF. Combining the CDR3 with reference TRBV28 and TRBJ1-1 gives the whole variable domain DVKVTQSSRYLVKRTGEKVFLECVQDMDHENMFWYRQDPGLGLRLIYFSYDVKMKEKGDIPEGYSVSREKKERFSLILESASTNQTSMYLCASSPRFEAFFGQGTRLTVV.

A few counts support this clonotype. This chain links TRBV14 with TRBJ2-4; 7 bases align to TRBD2. Trimming cost V 1 base and J 10 bases; bases outside gene matches: 7. This CDR3 is 14 amino acids long. Germline V gives CDR1 SGHDN, CDR2 FVKESK. The CDR3 DNA sequence: TGTGCCAGCAGCCAAGTATCCCCAGCGGGGATTCAGTACTTC. It is translated as CASSQVSPAGIQYF. Variable domain in full (rest from reference TRBV14 and TRBJ2-4): EAGVTQFPSHSVIEKGQTVTLRCDPISGHDNLYWYRRVMGKEIKFLLHFVKESKQDESGMPNNRFLAERTGGTYSTLKVQPAELEDSGVYFCASSQVSPAGIQYFGAGTRLSVL.

This clonotype has a count of ten or more. The junction departs from germline at one end; a sequencing error may be responsible. The rearrangement uses TRBV12-3 or TRBV12-4 and TRBJ1-1; D gene uncertain. CDR3 length: 10 residues. Here the CDR3 reads CASSLDPFTF. The CDR3 nucleotides are TGTGCCAGCAGTTTAGACCCTTTCACCTTT.

J is TRBJ2-3 and V is TRBV5-4; no clear D gene. Trimming pared 1 base from V and 0 bases from J, leaving 9 bases between. The CDR3 length is 15 residues. Germline CDR1 SGHNT, CDR2 YYREEE (reference sequence). CDR3 region: CASSLMGISTDTQYF. As DNA, the CDR3 is TGTGCCAGCAGCTTGATGGGGATTAGCACAGATACGCAGTATTTT.

In this sample, this clonotype turned up a few times. This chain connects TRBV7-9 to TRBJ1-6, with 7 bases matching TRBD1. The CDR3 loop spans 16 amino acids. Trimming cost V 5 bases and J 6 bases; bases outside gene matches: 10. Germline V gives CDR1 SEHNR, CDR2 FQNEAQ (reference sequence). CDR3 in DNA: TGTGCCAGCAGCCCCGGGACAGCCCTAATTAATTCACCCCTCCACTTT. Amino acids: CASSPGTALINSPLHF.

This clonotype was detected ten times or more. This chain connects TRBV27 to TRBJ2-1; 9 bases map to TRBD2. Germline V CDR1 and CDR2: MNHEY, SMNVEV (reference sequence). This CDR3 is built from 17 residues. V shed 5 bases, J shed 0 bases, and the junction held 8 bases outside the gene matches. CDR3 residues: CASSRRLAASSYNEQFF. The CDR3 coding sequence is TGTGCCAGCAGTCGCCGACTAGCGGCGAGCTCCTACAATGAGCAGTTCTTC.

This clonotype has ten or more counts. The chain employs TRBV30 and TRBJ2-7, with 8 positions matching TRBD1. CDR1 and CDR2 (germline): GTSNPN, SVGIG (reference sequence). This CDR3 comprises 12 residues. The CDR3 sequence: CAQDRVTYEQYF. The CDR3 bases are TGTGCTCAGGACAGGGTAACCTACGAGCAGTACTTC.

Comment on this clonotype: Since a much larger clone is just one base distant, this may be a read error. V usage is TRBV3-1 and J usage is TRBJ2-1, with 9 nucleotides matching TRBD2. The CDR3 is made up of 16 amino acids. Germline-derived CDR1 and CDR2 are LGHDT and YNNKEL (reference sequence). V lost 3 bases and J lost 0; bases outside the gene matches: 3. As DNA, the CDR3 is TGTGCCAGCAGCCAGATTAGCGGGAGCTCCTACAATGAGCAGTTCTTC. Amino acids: CASSQISGSSYNEQFF.

This clonotype was seen many times. The V gene is TRBV7-2, the J gene TRBJ2-3; D unclear. Germline V gives CDR1 SGHTA, CDR2 FQGNSA. V was clipped by 0 bases and J by 0 bases, with 7 bases between them. CDR3 length equals 15 residues. The CDR3 loop is CASSLADPSTDTQYF. In nucleotides, the CDR3 is TGTGCCAGCAGCTTAGCGGATCCTAGCACAGATACGCAGTATTTT.

The chain has TRBV24-1 and TRBJ2-2, with D perhaps assigned TRBD1 or TRBD2 (6 bases each). The CDR3 has 12 residues. Trimming shortened V by 9 bases and J by 6 bases, and 10 bases separated the two germline ends. Per the germline V gene, CDR1 is KGHDR and CDR2 is SFDVKD. As DNA, the CDR3 is TGTGCCACCCGAGGGGGGCCCGGGGAGCTGTTTTTT. Translation: CATRGGPGELFF.

This clonotype was seen a few times. Lacking the conserved final phenylalanine or tryptophan, this CDR3 likely reflects a read error. V and J are TRBV7-3 and TRBJ1-1; D not certain. This CDR3 spans 13 amino acids. Germline assignment: CDR1 SGHTA and CDR2 FQGTGA. Trimming took off 2 bases at V and 0 bases at J, with 4 bases between the two ends. This CDR3 is CASSLSVNTEAFS. The CDR3 DNA reads as TGTGCCAGCAGCTTATCTGTGAACACTGAAGCTTTCTCT.

This clonotype has at least ten counts. The V gene is TRBV30, the J gene TRBJ2-7, with D perhaps TRBD2 (5 bases). The CDR3 loop spans 11 amino acids. Germline loops: CDR1 GTSNPN, CDR2 SVGIG (reference sequence). V was clipped by 5 bases and J by 7 bases, with 12 bases between them. This chain's CDR3 is CAWSTGREQYF. The CDR3 bases are TGTGCCTGGTCGACTGGGAGAGAGCAGTACTTC.

This clonotype was counted between two and nine times. The rearrangement uses TRBV6-5 and TRBJ2-5; D remains unclear. Trimming stripped 2 bases from V and 5 bases from J, with 6 bases between. Germline loops: CDR1 MNHEY, CDR2 SVGAGI. The CDR3 is 12 amino acids. CDR3 in DNA: TGTGCCAGCAGTTACGACTCGGAGACCCAGTACTTC. This gives the protein CASSYDSETQYF.

The sample holds a few counts of this clonotype. The chain uses TRBV7-2 and TRBJ1-5; TRBD1 matches at 11 bases. Germline lookup yields CDR1 SGHTA and CDR2 FQGNSA. This CDR3 has 17 amino acids. With V trimmed by 5 bases and J by 5 bases, 11 bases remained unmatched. DNA of the CDR3: TGTGCCAGCAGCCAACGGATCCGGGACAGGGGGGATCAGCCCCAGCATTTT. Amino acid sequence: CASSQRIRDRGDQPQHF.